Below are 12 T cell receptor beta chains sequenced from a single sample in a study of monozygotic twins with inflammatory bowel disease. Each CDR3 protein gets one entry in TCRdb, which reprocessed the 5' RACE reads and gives no DNA. This repertoire comprises around 370,000 distinct CDR3 sequences; its ten largest clones make up just over 2.5%. Sequenced material: blood. The receptors derive from a human donor with ulcerative colitis or Crohn's disease, or a healthy co-twin of an affected twin (not recorded which).

The rearrangement joins TRBV18 to TRBJ2-7; the TCRdb call, TRBD1, lacks DNA for checking. This CDR3 contains 14 residues. Germline-derived CDR1 and CDR2 are KGHSH and LQKENI. The CDR3 sequence is CASSPRQGAHEQYF.

The chain links TRBV12-3 or TRBV12-4 to TRBJ1-2; as DNA is missing, the TRBD1 call by TCRdb cannot be tested. The CDR3 has 11 amino acids. CDR3 in amino acids: CNTRGNYGYTF.

V and J are TRBV6-1 and TRBJ1-5; TCRdb outputs TRBD1, but without DNA this stays unchecked. The germline V gene has CDR1 MNHNS and CDR2 SASEGT. The CDR3 extends over 15 amino acids. The chain's CDR3 is CASRRDRGTLTTQHF.

The genes are TRBV18 and TRBJ1-1; the TCRdb call, TRBD1, lacks DNA for checking. CDR1 and CDR2 (germline): KGHSH, LQKENI. The CDR3 runs 13 residues. The CDR3 region is CASSSKGDFEAFF. The entire variable domain, with the rest obtained from reference TRBV18 and TRBJ1-1, is as follows: NAGVMQNPRHLVRRRGQEARLRCSPMKGHSHVYWYRQLPEEGLKFMVYLQKENIIDESGMPKERFSAEFPKEGPSILRIQQVVRGDSAAYFCASSSKGDFEAFFGQGTRLTVV.

The J gene is TRBJ2-4, the V gene TRBV2. The CDR3 loop spans 14 amino acids. Germline V CDR1 and CDR2: SNHLY, FYNNEI. The CDR3 sequence is CASSGEKGKNIQYF.

The chain couples TRBV2 to TRBJ2-6; TCRdb's assignment of TRBD1 cannot be checked, as there is no DNA. The CDR3 consists of 16 residues. The V gene's germline CDR1 is SNHLY and CDR2 FYNNEI. The CDR3: CASSGQGSPGANVLTF.

This sequence joins TRBV12-5 and TRBJ1-1. CDR1 is LGHNT, CDR2 FRNRAP, per germline. The CDR3 sequence is 15 residues long. The CDR3 protein is CASGQEGSPYTEAFF.

V gene TRBV27 combines with J gene TRBJ2-2. The CDR3 contains 15 residues. The germline V gene has CDR1 MNHEY and CDR2 SMNVEV (reference sequence). The CDR3 protein is CASSLCARNTGELFF.

This chain joins TRBV4-1 and TRBJ2-1; the D gene TCRdb calls, TRBD1, cannot be checked with no DNA. CDR3 length equals 18 residues. Germline V gene sequence: CDR1 MGHRA, CDR2 YSYEKL. The CDR3 sequence is CASSQDEFEDRGSDKQFF.

The CDR3 loop reads CASSSGRSTDTQYF. This rearrangement joins TRBV5-4 to TRBJ2-3. This CDR3 contains 14 residues. Germline assignment: CDR1 SGHNT and CDR2 YYREEE (reference sequence).

The gene calls are TRBV9 and TRBJ2-3; the TCRdb D gene call, TRBD1, has no DNA to confirm it. The CDR3 loop spans 16 amino acids. Germline V gives CDR1 SGDLS, CDR2 YYNGEE. This CDR3 is CASSVDPRSPGDTQYF.

This rearrangement joins TRBV2 to TRBJ2-7; TCRdb designates TRBD1, a call that cannot be tested without DNA. This CDR3 contains 15 residues. Germline CDR1 is SNHLY and CDR2 is FYNNEI. CDR3 region: CASSEDRVETYEQYF.